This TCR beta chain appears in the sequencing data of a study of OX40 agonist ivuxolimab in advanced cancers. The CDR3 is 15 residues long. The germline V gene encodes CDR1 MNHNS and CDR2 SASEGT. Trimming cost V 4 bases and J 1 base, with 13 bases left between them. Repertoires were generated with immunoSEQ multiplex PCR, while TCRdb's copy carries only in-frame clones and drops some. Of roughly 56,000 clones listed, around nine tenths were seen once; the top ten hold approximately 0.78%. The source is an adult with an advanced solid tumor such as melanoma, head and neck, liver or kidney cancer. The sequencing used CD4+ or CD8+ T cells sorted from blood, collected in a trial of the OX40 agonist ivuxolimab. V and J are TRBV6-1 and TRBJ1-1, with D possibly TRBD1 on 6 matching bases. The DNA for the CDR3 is TGTGCCAGCAGTGCAGGGGTCTCAAAGAACACTGAAGCTTTCTTT. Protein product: CASSAGVSKNTEAFF.